This entry lists 28 T cell receptor beta chains sequenced from one sample in a study of cytomegalovirus exposure and HLA in healthy donors. PCR used 60 Vbeta primers and 13 Jbeta primers. Only in-frame clones appear in the TCRdb table, and some are missing; sequencing was by immunoSEQ multiplex PCR. Of approximately 92,000 clones in the sample, about 70% were seen once. Material: PBMCs. The source of these receptors is a man between 60 and 70 years old in good health and CMV-seronegative.

This clone has only one observation. Other DNA variants within this sample encode the same CDR3. The genes are TRBV29-1 and TRBJ1-1, with 8 bases lining up with TRBD1. The CDR3 consists of 13 residues. CDR1 is SQVTM, CDR2 ANQGSEA, per germline. The J segment lost 1 base and the V segment lost 5 bases, leaving 3 bases of the junction unmatched. This CDR3 is CSVSTGGNTEAFF. DNA for the CDR3: TGCAGCGTTAGTACAGGGGGGAACACTGAAGCTTTCTTT.

The chain carries TRBV7-2 and TRBJ1-1; TRBD1 matches at 10 bases. The junction had 2 bases not matched to a gene; V was cut back by 1 base and J by 3 bases. CDR1 is SGHTA and CDR2 is FQGNSA in the germline V gene. This CDR3 comprises 15 residues. In nucleotides, the CDR3 is TGTGCCAGCAGCTTAGATGGGACAGGGGACACTGAAGCTTTCTTT. Encoded protein: CASSLDGTGDTEAFF.

This clone was picked up one time. The chain carries TRBV19 and TRBJ2-2; 9 bases are a match to TRBD1. The CDR3 covers 17 residues. J lost 3 bases, V lost 5 bases, and 10 bases had no gene match. Per germline, CDR1 LNHDA and CDR2 SQIVND (reference sequence). In DNA form, the CDR3 reads TGTGCCAGTAGTGGACCTCCGGGACAGGGTCACACCGGGGAGCTGTTTTTT. This gives the protein CASSGPPGQGHTGELFF.

The rearrangement uses TRBV29-1 and TRBJ2-3; 7 bases match TRBD2. The CDR3 has 14 residues. Germline trimming cut 4 bases from V and 0 bases from J; bases unmatched to any gene: 4. Germline CDR1 reads SQVTM; CDR2 reads ANQGSEA. DNA of the CDR3: TGCAGCGTTGCCCTAGCGGACAGCACAGATACGCAGTATTTT. Its protein is CSVALADSTDTQYF.

This chain joins TRBV25-1 and TRBJ1-5; D gene ambiguous. The V and J ends lost 11 bases and 7 bases respectively, with 6 bases between them. This CDR3 is 9 amino acids long. Looked up from germline, CDR1 is MGHDK and CDR2 is SYGVNS. This CDR3 is CALQQPQHF. Here the CDR3 DNA reads TGTGCCCTACAGCAGCCCCAGCATTTT.

The V call is TRBV6-1, the J call TRBJ2-7, with D perhaps TRBD1 (6 bases). Germline-derived CDR1 and CDR2 are MNHNS and SASEGT. The ends were cut back, 4 bases at V and 2 bases at J, with 9 bases in the middle. The CDR3 is 13 residues long. The CDR3 loop reads CASSVDRTYEQYF. DNA for the CDR3: TGTGCCAGCAGTGTGGACAGAACCTACGAGCAGTACTTC.

The CDR3 region is CASSYDRDLYEQYF. CDR3 DNA sequence: TGTGCCAGCAGTTACGACAGGGATCTCTACGAGCAGTACTTC. V gene TRBV6-5 combines with J gene TRBJ2-7, with 7 nucleotides matching TRBD1. The germline V gene encodes CDR1 MNHEY and CDR2 SVGAGI. This CDR3 contains 14 residues. With 2 bases clipped from V and 3 bases from J, the junction kept 4 bases outside the gene matches.

This clone was picked up one time. The rearrangement joins TRBV11-2 to TRBJ1-3; TRBD1 aligns across 7 bases. This CDR3 spans 16 amino acids. CDR1 is SGHAT and CDR2 is FQNNGV in the germline V gene. J gave up 7 bases and V 0 bases, and 9 bases lay outside the gene matches. The CDR3 loop reads CASSLDRTGPGNTIYF. DNA for the CDR3: TGTGCCAGCAGCTTAGACCGGACAGGCCCCGGCAACACCATATATTTT.

V usage is TRBV9 and J usage is TRBJ2-7; TRBD2 is a possible D gene (5 bases). Per the germline V gene, CDR1 is SGDLS and CDR2 is YYNGEE. Trimming took off 0 bases at V and 4 bases at J, with 17 bases between the two ends. This CDR3 comprises 16 residues. The CDR3 sequence: CASSVDSGEGYYEQYF. The CDR3 nucleotides are TGTGCCAGCAGCGTAGATTCCGGGGAAGGATATTACGAGCAGTACTTC.

The chain links TRBV9 to TRBJ2-3; perhaps TRBD2 as D (6 bases). Trimming took 3 bases from V and 4 from J, leaving 9 bases between them. Germline CDR1 reads SGDLS; CDR2 reads YYNGEE. The CDR3 runs 13 residues. For the CDR3, the DNA is TGTGCCAGCAGCGCCTGGGAGGCAGATACGCAGTATTTT. Translated, it gives CASSAWEADTQYF.

The chain uses TRBV19 and TRBJ2-2; D might be TRBD1 (5 bases). Per germline, CDR1 LNHDA and CDR2 SQIVND (reference sequence). V lost 7 bases to trimming and J lost 0 bases, with 15 bases between them. CDR3 length equals 16 residues. CDR3 amino acids: CASKGSRISNTGELFF. The CDR3 DNA sequence: TGTGCCAGTAAGGGGTCAAGGATTTCGAACACCGGGGAGCTGTTTTTT.

This chain joins TRBV6-1 and TRBJ2-6, with 10 bases aligning to TRBD1. The germline V gene encodes CDR1 MNHNS and CDR2 SASEGT. The CDR3 runs to 18 residues. Trimming cost V 0 bases and J 0 bases; bases outside gene matches: 2. DNA of the CDR3: TGTGCCAGCAGTGAAGCTGGGGACAGGGGCTCTGGGGCCAACGTCCTGACTTTC. Translation: CASSEAGDRGSGANVLTF.

The V call is TRBV29-1, the J call TRBJ1-1; D is ambiguous. Germline V CDR1 and CDR2: SQVTM, ANQGSEA. V dropped 4 bases and J dropped 1 base, with 10 bases sitting between them. This CDR3 has 13 amino acids. As DNA, the CDR3 is TGCAGCGTTGTCGCAGTTCCGAACACTGAAGCTTTCTTT. This codes for CSVVAVPNTEAFF.

The chain couples TRBV7-2 to TRBJ1-6, with TRBD1 as a possible D gene (6 bases). Trimming took off 4 bases at V and 2 bases at J, with 15 bases between the two ends. CDR3 length: 17 amino acids. Germline CDR1 reads SGHTA; CDR2 reads FQGNSA. CDR3 coding DNA: TGTGCCAGCAGCTCAGGTGGCAGGGGACCCTATAATTCACCCCTCCACTTT. Amino acid sequence: CASSSGGRGPYNSPLHF.

V usage is TRBV2 and J usage is TRBJ2-3, with unresolved D. The CDR3 runs to 11 residues. From germline, CDR1 is SNHLY and CDR2 FYNNEI. The V end lost 4 bases, the J end lost 5 bases, and 4 bases lay between the germline ends. The CDR3 is CASSAGDTQYF. As DNA, the CDR3 is TGTGCCAGCAGTGCGGGAGATACGCAGTATTTT.

The V call is TRBV7-2, the J call TRBJ2-7; tentatively, D is TRBD1 (5 bases). Trimming stripped 1 base from V and 2 bases from J, with 9 bases between. The CDR3 is made up of 14 amino acids. CDR1 is SGHTA, CDR2 FQGNSA, per germline. The CDR3 loop reads CASSLGTGPYEQYF. CDR3 sequence (DNA): TGTGCCAGCAGCTTAGGAACAGGACCCTACGAGCAGTACTTC.

This clone was found once. The chain carries TRBV19 and TRBJ2-7; 7 bases map to TRBD1. The germline V gene has CDR1 LNHDA and CDR2 SQIVND (reference sequence). The CDR3 is 13 residues long. V lost 5 bases, J lost 2 bases, and 3 bases stayed unmatched. The chain's CDR3 is CASSSTGPYEQYF. The CDR3 DNA is TGTGCCAGTAGTTCGACAGGGCCCTACGAGCAGTACTTC.

V usage is TRBV7-2 and J usage is TRBJ1-4, with 8 bases fitting TRBD1. The length of the CDR3 is 15 residues. Unmatched junction bases numbered 10, after V lost 5 bases and J lost 8 bases. The germline CDR1 and CDR2 sequences are SGHTA and FQGNSA. The CDR3 loop is CASSVGQGGKEKLFF. CDR3 sequence (DNA): TGTGCCAGCAGCGTAGGACAGGGTGGGAAGGAAAAACTGTTTTTT.

This clone was observed a few times. For the CDR3, the DNA is TGTGCCAGCAGTTTGTCTAGCGGGGGGGGTTTTTATCTCTACGAGCAGTACTTC. Protein: CASSLSSGGGFYLYEQYF. The rearrangement joins TRBV28 to TRBJ2-7; TRBD2 matches at 12 bases. In germline, CDR1 is MDHEN, CDR2 SYDVKM. The CDR3 totals 18 residues. V trimming: 3 bases; J trimming: 3 bases; junction bases outside the gene matches: 12.

This clone was counted only a few times. The genes are TRBV6-6 and TRBJ1-4; 8 bases agree with TRBD1. The CDR3 runs to 14 residues. Trimming at V came to 3 bases and at J to 8 bases, leaving 5 bases not matched to a gene. The germline gives CDR1 MNHNY, CDR2 SVGAGI (reference sequence). This chain's CDR3 is CASSYSQGAEKLFF. The CDR3 DNA reads TGTGCCAGCAGTTATTCCCAGGGGGCAGAAAAACTGTTTTTT.

The chain uses TRBV27 and TRBJ2-2; 14 nucleotides agree with TRBD2. Germline lookup yields CDR1 MNHEY and CDR2 SMNVEV (reference sequence). This CDR3 is built from 15 residues. Trimming cost V 5 bases and J 5 bases; bases outside gene matches: 1. The CDR3 here is CASSRTSGGTGELFF. The CDR3 coding sequence is TGTGCCAGCAGTCGGACTAGCGGGGGGACCGGGGAGCTGTTTTTT.

The J gene is TRBJ2-5, the V gene TRBV5-4; 12 bases match TRBD2. Germline V gene lookup returns CDR1 SGHNT and CDR2 YYREEE (reference sequence). This CDR3 is 15 amino acids long. V shed 4 bases, J shed 2 bases, and the junction held 3 bases outside the gene matches. DNA for the CDR3: TGTGCCAGCAGCATCGGACTAGCGGGGCAAGAGACCCAGTACTTC. This codes for CASSIGLAGQETQYF.

The chain recombines TRBV10-2 with TRBJ2-7; 10 nucleotides agree with TRBD2. V shed 7 bases, J shed 3 bases, and the junction held 6 bases outside the gene matches. The CDR3 has 14 residues. Germline lookup yields CDR1 WSHSY and CDR2 SAAADI. The CDR3 spells CASNGAGGFYEQYF. CDR3 DNA sequence: TGCGCCAGCAATGGAGCGGGAGGGTTCTACGAGCAGTACTTC.

The chain employs TRBV5-1 and TRBJ1-3, with 7 bases identical to TRBD1. With V trimmed by 0 bases and J by 4 bases, 4 bases remained unmatched. There are 15 residues in the CDR3. The germline V gene encodes CDR1 SGHRS and CDR2 YFSETQ. This chain's CDR3 is CASSLAGTVGNTIYF. CDR3 nucleotide sequence: TGCGCCAGCAGCTTGGCGGGGACAGTAGGAAACACCATATATTTT. Filled out from reference TRBV5-1 and TRBJ1-3, the complete variable domain reads KAGVTQTPRYLIKTRGQQVTLSCSPISGHRSVSWYQQTPGQGLQFLFEYFSETQRNKGNFPGRFSGRQFSNSRSEMNVSTLELGDSALYLCASSLAGTVGNTIYFGEGSWLTVV.

This chain links TRBV4-2 with TRBJ2-5; D gene uncertain. CDR3 size: 14 residues. Germline V gene lookup returns CDR1 LGHNA and CDR2 YNFKEQ. The germline V and J ends were trimmed by 3 bases and 5 bases, with 13 bases remaining between them. The CDR3 DNA sequence: TGTGCCAGCAGCCATTCTAGGTTTCGGGAGACCCAGTACTTC. Protein: CASSHSRFRETQYF.

J is TRBJ2-3 and V is TRBV4-1; 8 positions agree with TRBD2. This CDR3 is built from 17 residues. Trimming cost V 1 base and J 3 bases; bases outside gene matches: 9. The germline gives CDR1 MGHRA, CDR2 YSYEKL. This CDR3 reads CASSQVSRGGVTDTQYF. CDR3 DNA sequence: TGCGCCAGCAGCCAAGTATCCCGGGGGGGTGTAACAGATACGCAGTATTTT.

DNA of the CDR3: TGTGCCAGCAGCCCTCAGACAGGCGGCACGAACCAGCCCCAGCATTTT. It translates to CASSPQTGGTNQPQHF. The V gene is TRBV7-2, the J gene TRBJ1-5; maybe TRBD1 (6 bases). Germline V gene lookup returns CDR1 SGHTA and CDR2 FQGNSA. This CDR3 region has 16 residues. V lost 5 bases to trimming and J lost 7 bases, with 21 bases between them.

To note about this clone: Other DNA sequences in this specimen translate into the identical CDR3. The rearrangement uses TRBV5-6 and TRBJ2-5, with 12 bases lining up with TRBD2. The V gene's germline CDR1 is SGHDT and CDR2 YYEEEE. The V and J ends lost 7 bases and 5 bases, in that order; junction bases with no gene match: 15. The CDR3 sequence is 17 residues long. The CDR3 sequence: CASSPGLAGGPGETQYF. CDR3 nucleotides: TGTGCCAGCTCTCCTGGGCTAGCGGGAGGGCCAGGGGAGACCCAGTACTTC.